The 8 T cell receptor beta chains below come from one sample, sequenced in a study of blood T cell repertoires in COVID-19. TCRdb's copy holds only in-frame clones and misses some; the assay was immunoSEQ multiplex PCR. Of roughly 480,000 clones detected, roughly nine tenths appear once; the ten largest clones hold 0.9%. Sequencing was performed on peripheral blood. These receptors originate from a man aged 18 to 35 with COVID-19, enrolled during active disease.

The rearrangement links TRBV3-1 (or the pseudogene TRBV3-2) to TRBJ2-5; 14 nucleotides match TRBD2. V lost 1 base, J lost 5 bases, and 6 bases stayed unmatched. The V gene's germline CDR1 is LGHDT and CDR2 YNNKEL (reference sequence). The CDR3 extends over 17 amino acids. CDR3 amino acids: CASSQVGLAGVGETQYF. CDR3 sequence (DNA): TGTGCCAGCAGCCAAGTGGGACTAGCGGGGGTTGGTGAGACCCAGTACTTC.

This clone has a single count. The chain recombines TRBV5-1 with TRBJ1-5; D possibly corresponds to TRBD1 (6 bases). This CDR3 has 14 amino acids. V was pared by 2 bases and J by 2 bases, with 8 bases between. The germline V gene encodes CDR1 SGHRS and CDR2 YFSETQ. CDR3 DNA: TGCGCCAGCAGCTTTGAGGGGGGCAATCAGCCCCAGCATTTT. Encoded protein: CASSFEGGNQPQHF.

This sequence joins TRBV4-2 and TRBJ2-1; 9 bases fit TRBD2. This CDR3 region has 15 residues. The V and J ends lost 1 base and 6 bases, in that order; junction bases with no gene match: 4. Germline CDR1 and CDR2: LGHNA and YNFKEQ. The CDR3 DNA sequence: TGTGCCAGCAGCCAAGGTGGACTAGCGATCAATGAGCAGTTCTTC. This sequence encodes CASSQGGLAINEQFF.

The CDR3 reads CAINPGLAADEQFF. In DNA form, the CDR3 reads TGTGCCATCAATCCGGGACTAGCGGCGGACGAGCAGTTCTTC. The chain links TRBV10-3 to TRBJ2-1; 11 positions match TRBD2. This CDR3 has 14 residues. CDR1 is ENHRY, CDR2 SYGVKD, per germline. Losses at the gene ends were 7 bases for V and 10 bases for J; bases not matched to a gene: 9.

The chain recombines TRBV12-3 or TRBV12-4 with TRBJ1-1; no definite D call. The CDR3 consists of 13 residues. The ends were cut back, 5 bases at V and 1 base at J, with 8 bases in the middle. For the CDR3, the DNA is TGTGCCAGCAGTCCCCGGTGGAACACTGAAGCTTTCTTT. Translation gives CASSPRWNTEAFF.

The V call is TRBV7-9, the J call TRBJ2-3; 7 bases are shared with TRBD2. The CDR3 covers 14 residues. Germline CDR1 reads SEHNR; CDR2 reads FQNEAQ (reference sequence). The V gene end was trimmed by 6 bases and the J gene end by 2 bases; junction bases not matched to a gene: 5. The CDR3 is CASRPTSATDTQYF. The CDR3 DNA sequence: TGTGCCAGCAGGCCAACTAGCGCCACAGATACGCAGTATTTT.

The chain joins TRBV4-1 to TRBJ2-1; 9 positions match TRBD2. From germline, CDR1 is MGHRA and CDR2 YSYEKL. V lost 3 bases to trimming and J lost 7 bases; unmatched junction nucleotides: 4. The CDR3 is 14 amino acids. The CDR3 reads CASSQGLAGNEQFF. The CDR3 nucleotides are TGCGCCAGCAGCCAGGGACTAGCTGGGAATGAGCAGTTCTTC.

This rearrangement joins TRBV11-3 to TRBJ2-7; 11 nucleotides align to TRBD2. V dropped 1 base and J dropped 5; count of bases not matched to a gene: 1. The CDR3 sequence is 14 residues long. Looked up from germline, CDR1 is SGHNT and CDR2 is YENEEA. The CDR3 DNA sequence: TGTGCCAGCAGCTTAGTAGCGGGAGGGAACGAGCAGTACTTC. It codes for CASSLVAGGNEQYF.